The 9 T cell receptor beta chains below come from one sample, sequenced in a study of T-cell reconstitution after alpha-beta-depleted transplantation in children. The authors prepared the TCRbeta library with unique molecular identifiers. Each CDR3 protein gets one entry after TCRdb re-called the PCR reads with MiXCR. The data hold a few hundred thousand distinct CDR3 sequences, with about 45% observed a single time. The sequencing here drew on PBMCs, taken before TCRalphabeta/CD19-depleted stem cell transplant. The receptors come from a girl aged 2 to 10 with aplastic anemia, due to receive a stem cell transplant.

This clonotype was seen a handful of times. The genes are TRBV7-3 and TRBJ2-1; TRBD1 matches 9 bases. The CDR3 is 15 amino acids. Germline CDR1 is SGHTA and CDR2 is FQGTGA. Losses at the gene ends were 2 bases for V and 3 bases for J; bases not matched to a gene: 2. As DNA, the CDR3 is TGTGCCAGCAGCTTAGGGACAGGGTTCTACAATGAGCAGTTCTTC. Translation gives CASSLGTGFYNEQFF.

The table lists this clonotype with a count of one. This chain uses TRBV20-1 with TRBJ1-1, with TRBD1 as a possible D gene (5 bases). There are 14 residues in the CDR3. Germline V gene lookup returns CDR1 DFQATT and CDR2 SNEGSKA (reference sequence). Trimming removed 5 bases from V and 4 bases from J, with 17 bases in between. The CDR3 reads CSAPGGVLGTEAFF. The CDR3, as DNA: TGCAGTGCTCCGGGAGGGGTATTAGGCACTGAAGCTTTCTTT.

This clonotype has only a few counts. The rearrangement uses TRBV12-3 or TRBV12-4 and TRBJ2-7; 7 nucleotides match TRBD2. The junction had 7 bases not matched to a gene; V was cut back by 3 bases and J by 5 bases. This CDR3 has 14 residues. The CDR3: CASSFPSSGNEQYF. In DNA, the CDR3 is TGTGCCAGCAGTTTTCCTTCTAGCGGCAACGAGCAGTACTTC.

The table lists this clonotype with a few counts. In DNA, the CDR3 is TGCAGTGCTGACTCAGCAGAGTCTAGCACAGATACGCAGTATTTT. Translating gives CSADSAESSTDTQYF. This chain joins TRBV20-1 and TRBJ2-3; D not resolved. CDR3 length equals 15 residues. Germline CDR1 and CDR2: DFQATT and SNEGSKA (reference sequence). V was shortened by 5 bases and J by 0 bases, with 15 bases between the two germline ends.

This chain uses TRBV20-1 with TRBJ2-1, with 8 bases aligning to TRBD2. This CDR3 has 15 residues. With V trimmed by 5 bases and J by 2 bases, 8 bases remained unmatched. Germline-derived CDR1 and CDR2 are DFQATT and SNEGSKA (reference sequence). As DNA, the CDR3 is TGCAGTGCTCCACTAGCGGCTGGGGCCTACAATGAGCAGTTCTTC. Translation: CSAPLAAGAYNEQFF.

The chain uses TRBV7-2 and TRBJ2-5, with no clear D. Trimming took 0 bases from V and 0 from J, leaving 8 bases between them. Germline CDR1 is SGHTA and CDR2 is FQGNSA. The CDR3 is 15 residues long. Written as DNA, the CDR3 is TGTGCCAGCAGCTTAGCGAACCTATACCAAGAGACCCAGTACTTC. This gives the protein CASSLANLYQETQYF. Together with reference TRBV7-2 and TRBJ2-5, the CDR3 gives the full variable domain: GAGVSQSPSNKVTEKGKDVELRCDPISGHTALYWYRQSLGQGLEFLIYFQGNSAPDKSGLPSDRFSAERTGGSVSTLTIQRTQQEDSAVYLCASSLANLYQETQYFGPGTRLLVL.

The genes are TRBV7-9 and TRBJ2-5, with a possible D match to TRBD1 (5 bases). Trimming stripped 6 bases from V and 5 bases from J, with 13 bases between. The CDR3 loop spans 13 amino acids. Germline loops: CDR1 SEHNR, CDR2 FQNEAQ (reference sequence). The CDR3 DNA follows: TGTGCCAGCAGTCCAGGGATGGAGGAGACCCAGTACTTC. Amino acids: CASSPGMEETQYF.

The J gene is TRBJ1-1, the V gene TRBV12-5; TRBD1 aligns across 7 bases. The germline V gene encodes CDR1 LGHNT and CDR2 FRNRAP. The V and J ends lost 4 bases and 4 bases, in that order; junction bases with no gene match: 12. The CDR3 extends over 16 amino acids. CDR3 loop: CASGSSLSGGSTEAFF. The CDR3 DNA reads TGTGCTAGTGGTTCTTCCCTCTCAGGGGGGAGCACTGAAGCTTTCTTT.

This clonotype was found many times. This chain joins TRBV28 and TRBJ2-7; 8 positions agree with TRBD1. CDR3 size: 16 residues. With 5 bases clipped from V and 0 bases from J, the junction kept 9 bases outside the gene matches. Looked up from germline, CDR1 is MDHEN and CDR2 is SYDVKM. This CDR3 is CASSLLPGQASYEQYF. CDR3 in DNA: TGTGCCAGCAGTCTACTCCCGGGACAGGCCTCCTACGAGCAGTACTTC.